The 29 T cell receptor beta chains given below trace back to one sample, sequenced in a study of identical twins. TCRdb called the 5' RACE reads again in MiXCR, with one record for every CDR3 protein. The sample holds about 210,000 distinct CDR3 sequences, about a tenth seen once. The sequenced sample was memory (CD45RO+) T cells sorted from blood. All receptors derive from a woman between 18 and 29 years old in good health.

The CDR3 region is CASSPSLRQGPNQPQHF. In DNA, the CDR3 is TGTGCCAGCTCACCAAGTTTGAGACAGGGACCCAATCAGCCCCAGCATTTT. The chain links TRBV18 to TRBJ1-5, with 7 bases aligning to TRBD1. Per the germline V gene, CDR1 is KGHSH and CDR2 is LQKENI. V shed 2 bases, J shed 3 bases, and the junction held 10 bases outside the gene matches. CDR3 size: 17 residues.

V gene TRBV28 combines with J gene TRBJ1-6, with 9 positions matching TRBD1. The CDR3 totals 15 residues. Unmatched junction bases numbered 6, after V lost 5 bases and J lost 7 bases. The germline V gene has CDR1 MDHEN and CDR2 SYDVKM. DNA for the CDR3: TGTGCCAGCAGTGTCAGACAGGGGGGGAATTCACCCCTCCACTTT. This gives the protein CASSVRQGGNSPLHF.

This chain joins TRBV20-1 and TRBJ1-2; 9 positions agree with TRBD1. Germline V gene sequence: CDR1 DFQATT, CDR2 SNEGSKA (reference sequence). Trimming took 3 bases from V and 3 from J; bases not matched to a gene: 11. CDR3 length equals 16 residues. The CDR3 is CSARGQGLRGDYGYTF. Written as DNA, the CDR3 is TGCAGTGCTAGGGGACAGGGTCTGCGGGGGGACTATGGCTACACCTTC.

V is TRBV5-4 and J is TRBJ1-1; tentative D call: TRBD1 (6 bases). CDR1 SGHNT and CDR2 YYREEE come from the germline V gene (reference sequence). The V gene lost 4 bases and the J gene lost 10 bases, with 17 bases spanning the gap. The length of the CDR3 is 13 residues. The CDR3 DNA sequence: TGTGCCAGCAGCGTATACAGGGCTATAGTAGCTTTCTTT. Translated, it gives CASSVYRAIVAFF.

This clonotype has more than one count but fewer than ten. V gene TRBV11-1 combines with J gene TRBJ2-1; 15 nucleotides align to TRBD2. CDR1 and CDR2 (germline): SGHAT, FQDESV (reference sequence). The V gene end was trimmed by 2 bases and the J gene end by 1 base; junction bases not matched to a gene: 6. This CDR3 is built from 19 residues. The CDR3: CASSLRTSGRVGSYNEQFF. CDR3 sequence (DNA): TGTGCCAGCAGCTTACGGACTAGCGGGAGGGTCGGATCCTACAATGAGCAGTTCTTC.

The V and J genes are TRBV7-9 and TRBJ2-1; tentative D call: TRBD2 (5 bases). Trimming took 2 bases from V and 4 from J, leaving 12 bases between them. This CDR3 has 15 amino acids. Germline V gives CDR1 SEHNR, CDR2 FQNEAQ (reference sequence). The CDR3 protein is CASSLMGVTYNEQFF. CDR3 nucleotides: TGTGCCAGCAGCTTAATGGGAGTTACATACAATGAGCAGTTCTTC.

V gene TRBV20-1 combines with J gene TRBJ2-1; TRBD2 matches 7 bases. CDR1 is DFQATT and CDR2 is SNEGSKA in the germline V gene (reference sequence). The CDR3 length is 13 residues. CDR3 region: CSAGLVWANEQFF. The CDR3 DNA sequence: TGCAGCGCCGGACTAGTTTGGGCAAATGAGCAGTTCTTC.

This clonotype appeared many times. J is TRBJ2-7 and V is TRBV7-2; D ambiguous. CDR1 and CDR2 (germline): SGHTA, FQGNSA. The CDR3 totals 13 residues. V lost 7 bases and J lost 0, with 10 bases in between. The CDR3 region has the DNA TGTGCCAGCACCACCTCAAGCTCCTACGAGCAGTACTTC. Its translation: CASTTSSSYEQYF.

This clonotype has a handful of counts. The CDR3 here is CASSLLMTGLLPYEQYF. CDR3 coding DNA: TGTGCCAGCAGCCTCTTGATGACGGGACTTCTTCCCTACGAGCAGTACTTC. The rearrangement links TRBV7-9 to TRBJ2-7; D perhaps matches TRBD2 (6 bases). This CDR3 spans 17 amino acids. Germline values: CDR1 SEHNR, CDR2 FQNEAQ (reference sequence). Trimming took 5 bases from V and 2 from J, leaving 22 bases between them.

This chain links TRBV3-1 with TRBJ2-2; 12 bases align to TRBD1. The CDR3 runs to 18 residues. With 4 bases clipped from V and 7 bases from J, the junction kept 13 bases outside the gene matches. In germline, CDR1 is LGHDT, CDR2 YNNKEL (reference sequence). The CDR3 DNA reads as TGTGCCAGCAGCCCCTCACCGGGACAGGGGGCTAAAGGCGGGGAGCTGTTTTTT. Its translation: CASSPSPGQGAKGGELFF.

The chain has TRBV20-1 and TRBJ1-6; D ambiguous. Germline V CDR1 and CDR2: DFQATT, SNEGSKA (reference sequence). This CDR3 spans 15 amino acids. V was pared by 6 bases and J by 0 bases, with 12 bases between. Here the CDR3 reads CSAQYSLSYNSPLHF. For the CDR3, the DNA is TGCAGTGCGCAGTACAGTCTCTCCTATAATTCACCCCTCCACTTT.

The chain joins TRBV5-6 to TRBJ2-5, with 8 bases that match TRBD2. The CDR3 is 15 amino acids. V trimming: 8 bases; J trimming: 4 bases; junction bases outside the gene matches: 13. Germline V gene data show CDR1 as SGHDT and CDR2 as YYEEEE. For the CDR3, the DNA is TGTGCCAGTTTCCGAACCGGGGGGGCCGTAGAGACCCAGTACTTC. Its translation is CASFRTGGAVETQYF.

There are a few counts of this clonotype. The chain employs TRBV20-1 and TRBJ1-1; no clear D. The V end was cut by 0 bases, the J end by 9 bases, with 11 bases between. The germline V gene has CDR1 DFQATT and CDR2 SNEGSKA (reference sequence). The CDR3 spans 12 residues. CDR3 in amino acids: CSARDVGSKAFF. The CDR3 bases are TGCAGTGCTAGAGATGTGGGTTCTAAAGCTTTCTTT.

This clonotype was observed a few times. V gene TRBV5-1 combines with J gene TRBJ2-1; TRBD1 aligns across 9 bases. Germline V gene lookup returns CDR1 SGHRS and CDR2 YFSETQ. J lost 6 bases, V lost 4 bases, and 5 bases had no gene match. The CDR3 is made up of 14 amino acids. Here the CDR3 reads CASSRGQGPNEQFF. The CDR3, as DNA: TGCGCCAGCAGCCGGGGACAGGGTCCCAATGAGCAGTTCTTC.

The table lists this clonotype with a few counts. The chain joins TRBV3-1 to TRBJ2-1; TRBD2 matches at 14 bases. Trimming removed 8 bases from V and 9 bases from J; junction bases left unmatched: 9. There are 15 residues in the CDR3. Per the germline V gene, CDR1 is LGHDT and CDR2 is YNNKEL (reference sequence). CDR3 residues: CASASGTSGRSEQFF. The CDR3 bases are TGTGCCAGCGCCTCCGGGACTAGCGGGAGAAGTGAGCAGTTCTTC.

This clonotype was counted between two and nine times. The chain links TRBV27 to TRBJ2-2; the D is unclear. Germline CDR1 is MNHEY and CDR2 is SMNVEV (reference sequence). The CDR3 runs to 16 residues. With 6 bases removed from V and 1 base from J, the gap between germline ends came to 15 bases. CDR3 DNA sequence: TGTGCCAGCAGCCTCCTTGGACCTAGGAACACCGGGGAGCTGTTTTTT. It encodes CASSLLGPRNTGELFF.

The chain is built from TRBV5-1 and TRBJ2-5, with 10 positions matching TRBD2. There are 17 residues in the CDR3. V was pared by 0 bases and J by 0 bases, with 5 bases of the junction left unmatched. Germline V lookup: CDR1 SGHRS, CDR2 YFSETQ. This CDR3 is CASSLAGSGRYQETQYF. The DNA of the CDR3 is TGCGCCAGCAGCTTGGCCGGTAGCGGGAGGTACCAAGAGACCCAGTACTTC.

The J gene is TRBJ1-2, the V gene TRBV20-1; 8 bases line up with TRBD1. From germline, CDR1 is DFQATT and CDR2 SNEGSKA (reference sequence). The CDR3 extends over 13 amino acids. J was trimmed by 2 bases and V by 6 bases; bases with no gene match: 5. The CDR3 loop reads CSASDRANYGYTF. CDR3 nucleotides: TGCAGTGCCTCGGACAGGGCGAACTATGGCTACACCTTC.

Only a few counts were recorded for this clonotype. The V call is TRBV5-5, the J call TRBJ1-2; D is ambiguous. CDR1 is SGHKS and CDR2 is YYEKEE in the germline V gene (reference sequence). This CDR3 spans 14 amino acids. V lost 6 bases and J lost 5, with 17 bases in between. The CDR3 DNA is TGTGCCAGCAACCAAGTAGGGTCAAATTATGGCTACACCTTC. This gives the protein CASNQVGSNYGYTF.

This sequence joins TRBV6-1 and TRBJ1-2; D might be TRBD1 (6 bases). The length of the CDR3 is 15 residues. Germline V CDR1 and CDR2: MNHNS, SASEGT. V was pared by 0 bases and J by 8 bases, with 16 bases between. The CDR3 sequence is CASSEAVTGGRGYTF. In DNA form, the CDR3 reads TGTGCCAGCAGTGAAGCGGTGACAGGCGGTAGGGGCTACACCTTC.

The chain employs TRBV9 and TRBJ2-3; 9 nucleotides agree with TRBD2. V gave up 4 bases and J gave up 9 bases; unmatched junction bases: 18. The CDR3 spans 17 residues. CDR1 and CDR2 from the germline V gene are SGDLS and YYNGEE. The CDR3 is CASSPRRGSGSGTTQYF. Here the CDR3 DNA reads TGTGCCAGCAGCCCCCGTCGGGGTAGCGGGAGTGGGACCACGCAGTATTTT.

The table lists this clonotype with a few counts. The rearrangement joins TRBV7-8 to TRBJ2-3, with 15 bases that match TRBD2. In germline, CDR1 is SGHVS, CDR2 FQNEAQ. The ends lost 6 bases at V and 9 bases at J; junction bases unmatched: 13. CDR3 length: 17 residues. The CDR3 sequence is CASREGLAGGRGGTQYF. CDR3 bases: TGTGCCAGCAGAGAGGGACTAGCGGGGGGCCGAGGGGGAACGCAGTATTTT. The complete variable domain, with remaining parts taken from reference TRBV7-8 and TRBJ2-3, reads GAGVSQSPRYKVAKRGQDVALRCDPISGHVSLFWYQQALGQGPEFLTYFQNEAQLDKSGLPSDRFFAERPEGSVSTLKIQRTQQEDSAVYLCASREGLAGGRGGTQYFGPGTRLTVL.

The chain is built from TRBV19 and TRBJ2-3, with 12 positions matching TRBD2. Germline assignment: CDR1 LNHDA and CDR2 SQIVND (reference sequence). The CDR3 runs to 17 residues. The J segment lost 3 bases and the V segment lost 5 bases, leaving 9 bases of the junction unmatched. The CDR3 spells CASSAPRLAGATDTQYF. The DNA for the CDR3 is TGTGCCAGTAGTGCTCCCCGACTAGCGGGAGCTACAGATACGCAGTATTTT.

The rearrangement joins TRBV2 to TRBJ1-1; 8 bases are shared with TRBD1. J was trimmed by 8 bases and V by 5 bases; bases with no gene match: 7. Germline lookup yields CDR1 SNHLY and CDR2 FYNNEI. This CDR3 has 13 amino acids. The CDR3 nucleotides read TGTGCCAGCAGTCCCCACGGACAGGGCGAAGCTTTCTTT. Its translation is CASSPHGQGEAFF.

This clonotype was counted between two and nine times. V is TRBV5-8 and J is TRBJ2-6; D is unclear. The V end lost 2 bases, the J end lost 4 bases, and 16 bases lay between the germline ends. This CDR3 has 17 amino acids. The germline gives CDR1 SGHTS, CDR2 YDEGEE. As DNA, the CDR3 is TGTGCCAGCAGCTTCCAAGTGGTGGCCCCCGGGGCCAACGTCCTGACTTTC. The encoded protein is CASSFQVVAPGANVLTF.

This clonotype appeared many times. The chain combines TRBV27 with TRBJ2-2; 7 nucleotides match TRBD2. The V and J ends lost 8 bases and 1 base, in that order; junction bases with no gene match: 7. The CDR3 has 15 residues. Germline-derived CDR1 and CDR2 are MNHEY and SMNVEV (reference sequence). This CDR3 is CASSRPGGNTGELFF. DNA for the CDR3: TGTGCCAGCTCTAGGCCGGGGGGGAACACCGGGGAGCTGTTTTTT.

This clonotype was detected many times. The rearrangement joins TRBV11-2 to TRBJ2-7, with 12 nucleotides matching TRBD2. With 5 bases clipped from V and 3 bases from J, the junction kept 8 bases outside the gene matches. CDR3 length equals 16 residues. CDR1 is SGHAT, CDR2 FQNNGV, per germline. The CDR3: CASSESGLAGNYEQYF. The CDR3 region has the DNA TGTGCCAGCAGCGAGAGTGGACTAGCGGGGAACTACGAGCAGTACTTC.

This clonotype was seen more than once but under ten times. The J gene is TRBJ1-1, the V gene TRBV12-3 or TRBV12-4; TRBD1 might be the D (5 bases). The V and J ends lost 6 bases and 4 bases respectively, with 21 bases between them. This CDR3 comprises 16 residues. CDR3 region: CASSTGEGLGGTEAFF. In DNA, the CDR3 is TGTGCCAGCAGCACGGGGGAGGGGCTCGGGGGCACTGAAGCTTTCTTT.

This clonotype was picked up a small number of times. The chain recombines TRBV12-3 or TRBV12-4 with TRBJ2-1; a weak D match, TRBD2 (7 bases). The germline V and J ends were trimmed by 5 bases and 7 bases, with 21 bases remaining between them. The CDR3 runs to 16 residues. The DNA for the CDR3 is TGTGCCAGCAGTCCAGGGCCGTGGGGGGGCAAAAATGAGCAGTTCTTC. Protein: CASSPGPWGGKNEQFF.